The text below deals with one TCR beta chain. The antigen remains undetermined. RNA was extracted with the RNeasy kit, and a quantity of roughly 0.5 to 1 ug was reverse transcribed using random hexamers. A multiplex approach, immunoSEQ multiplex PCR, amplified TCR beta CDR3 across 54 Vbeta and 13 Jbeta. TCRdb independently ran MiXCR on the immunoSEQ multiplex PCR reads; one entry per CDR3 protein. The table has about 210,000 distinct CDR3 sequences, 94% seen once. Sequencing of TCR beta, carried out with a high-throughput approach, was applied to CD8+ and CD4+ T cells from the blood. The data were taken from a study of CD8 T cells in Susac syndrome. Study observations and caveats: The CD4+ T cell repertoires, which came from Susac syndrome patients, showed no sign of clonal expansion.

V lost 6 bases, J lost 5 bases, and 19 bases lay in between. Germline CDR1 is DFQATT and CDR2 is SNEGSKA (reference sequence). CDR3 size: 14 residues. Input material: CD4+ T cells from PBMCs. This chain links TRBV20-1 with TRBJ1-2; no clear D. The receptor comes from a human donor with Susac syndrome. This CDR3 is CSAPYPIVGYGYTF. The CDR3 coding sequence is TGCAGTGCGCCTTACCCGATCGTTGGGTATGGCTACACCTTC.